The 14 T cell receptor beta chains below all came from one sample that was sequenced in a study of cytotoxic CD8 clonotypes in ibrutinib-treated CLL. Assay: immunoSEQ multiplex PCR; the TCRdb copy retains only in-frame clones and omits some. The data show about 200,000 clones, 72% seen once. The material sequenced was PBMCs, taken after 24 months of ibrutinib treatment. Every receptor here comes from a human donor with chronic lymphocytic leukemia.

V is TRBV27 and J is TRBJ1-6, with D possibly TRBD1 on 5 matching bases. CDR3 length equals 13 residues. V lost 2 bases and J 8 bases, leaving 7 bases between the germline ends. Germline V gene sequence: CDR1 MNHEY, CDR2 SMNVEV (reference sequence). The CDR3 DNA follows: TGTGCCAGCAGTTTAAGGGGATATTCACCCCTCCACTTT. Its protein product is CASSLRGYSPLHF.

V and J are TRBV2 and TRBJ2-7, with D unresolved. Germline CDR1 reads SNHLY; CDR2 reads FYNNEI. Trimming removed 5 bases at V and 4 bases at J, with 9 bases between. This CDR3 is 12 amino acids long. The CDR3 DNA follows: TGTGCCAGCAGTCGTGCGCGGTACGAGCAGTACTTC. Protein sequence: CASSRARYEQYF.

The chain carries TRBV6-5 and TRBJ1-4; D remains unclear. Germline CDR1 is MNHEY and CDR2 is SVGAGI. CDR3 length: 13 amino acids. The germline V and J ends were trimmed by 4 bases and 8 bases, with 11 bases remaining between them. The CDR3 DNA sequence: TGTGCCAGCAGTTTCGCGACGGCGGAAAAACTGTTTTTT. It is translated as CASSFATAEKLFF.

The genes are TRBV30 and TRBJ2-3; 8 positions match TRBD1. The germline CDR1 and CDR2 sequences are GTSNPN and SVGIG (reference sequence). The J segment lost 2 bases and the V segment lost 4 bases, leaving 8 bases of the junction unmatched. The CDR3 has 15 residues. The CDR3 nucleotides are TGTGCCTGGACTCAAACTCAGGGGGCCACAGATACGCAGTATTTT. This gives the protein CAWTQTQGATDTQYF.

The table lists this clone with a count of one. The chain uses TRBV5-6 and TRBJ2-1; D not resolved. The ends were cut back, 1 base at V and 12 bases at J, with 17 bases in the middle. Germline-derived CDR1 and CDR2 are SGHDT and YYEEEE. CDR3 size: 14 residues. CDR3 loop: CASSLNLLAAGQFF. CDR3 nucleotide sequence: TGTGCCAGCAGCTTGAATCTTCTGGCGGCTGGGCAGTTCTTC.

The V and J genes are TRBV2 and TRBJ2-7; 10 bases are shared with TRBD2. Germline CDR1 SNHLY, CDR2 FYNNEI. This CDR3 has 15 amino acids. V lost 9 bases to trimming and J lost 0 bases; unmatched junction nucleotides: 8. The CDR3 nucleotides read TGTGCCAGTAAATGGCTAGCGGGAGTCTCCTACGAGCAGTACTTC. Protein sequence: CASKWLAGVSYEQYF.

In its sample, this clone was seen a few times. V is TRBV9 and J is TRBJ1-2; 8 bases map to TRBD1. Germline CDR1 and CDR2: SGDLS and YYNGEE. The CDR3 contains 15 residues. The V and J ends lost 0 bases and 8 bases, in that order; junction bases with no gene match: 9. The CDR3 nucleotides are TGTGCCAGCAGCGTAGGTCAGGGGACAGGTATCGGCTACACCTTC. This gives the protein CASSVGQGTGIGYTF.

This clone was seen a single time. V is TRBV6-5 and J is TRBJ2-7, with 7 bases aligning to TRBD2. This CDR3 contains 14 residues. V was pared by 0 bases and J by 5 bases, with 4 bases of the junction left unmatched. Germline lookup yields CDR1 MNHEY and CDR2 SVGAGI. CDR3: CASSYSRGRDEQYF. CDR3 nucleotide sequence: TGTGCCAGCAGTTACTCGCGGGGGAGGGACGAGCAGTACTTC.

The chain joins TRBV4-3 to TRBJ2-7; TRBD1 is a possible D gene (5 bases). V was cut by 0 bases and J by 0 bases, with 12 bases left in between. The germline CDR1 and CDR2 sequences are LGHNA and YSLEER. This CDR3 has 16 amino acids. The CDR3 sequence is CASSQERRGSSYEQYF. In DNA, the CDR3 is TGCGCCAGCAGCCAAGAACGAAGGGGAAGCTCCTACGAGCAGTACTTC.

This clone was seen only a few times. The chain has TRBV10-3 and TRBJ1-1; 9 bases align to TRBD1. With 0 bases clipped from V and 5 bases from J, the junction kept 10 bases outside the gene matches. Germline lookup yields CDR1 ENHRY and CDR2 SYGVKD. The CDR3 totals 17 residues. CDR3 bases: TGTGCCATCAGTGAGTCCGGGACAGGGAGGGGGAAAACTGAAGCTTTCTTT. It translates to CAISESGTGRGKTEAFF.

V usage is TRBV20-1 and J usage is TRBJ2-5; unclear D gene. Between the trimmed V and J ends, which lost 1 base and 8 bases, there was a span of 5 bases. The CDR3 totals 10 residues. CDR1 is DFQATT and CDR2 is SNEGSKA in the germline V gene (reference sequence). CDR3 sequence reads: CSARVITQYF. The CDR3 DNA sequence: TGCAGTGCTAGAGTAATAACCCAGTACTTC.

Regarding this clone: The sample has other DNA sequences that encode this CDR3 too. CDR3 nucleotides: TGTGCCAGCAGCCTATCTGGAAACACCATATATTTT. This encodes CASSLSGNTIYF. The chain uses TRBV5-6 and TRBJ1-3; no clear D. V was pared by 4 bases and J by 1 base, with 3 bases between. The germline CDR1 and CDR2 sequences are SGHDT and YYEEEE. This CDR3 region has 12 residues.

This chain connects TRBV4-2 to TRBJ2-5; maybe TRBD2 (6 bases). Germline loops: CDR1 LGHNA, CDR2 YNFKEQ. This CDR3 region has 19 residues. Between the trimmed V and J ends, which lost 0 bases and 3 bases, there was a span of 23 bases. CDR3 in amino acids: CASSQEGALPSSAEETQYF. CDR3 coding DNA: TGTGCCAGCAGCCAAGAAGGGGCGCTGCCGTCTAGCGCAGAAGAGACCCAGTACTTC.

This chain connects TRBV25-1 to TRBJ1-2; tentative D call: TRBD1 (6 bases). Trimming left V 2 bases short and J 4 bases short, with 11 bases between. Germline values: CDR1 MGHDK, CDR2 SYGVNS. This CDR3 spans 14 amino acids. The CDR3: CASSEQGYSYGYTF. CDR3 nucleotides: TGTGCCAGCAGTGAACAGGGGTATAGCTATGGCTACACCTTC.